The 29 T cell receptor beta chains presented below share a single source sample, sequenced in a study of blood T cell repertoires in COVID-19. Generated by immunoSEQ multiplex PCR, the TCRdb table keeps only in-frame clones and is missing some. The profile covers about 390,000 clones, with roughly 89% appearing a single time and approximately 10% taken by the ten largest. Material: PBMCs or T cells enriched from blood (not recorded which). These receptors came from a woman between 45 and 65 years old who had recovered from COVID-19.

The chain carries TRBV6-2 or TRBV6-3 and TRBJ2-1; D not resolved. CDR1 MNHEY and CDR2 SVGEGT come from the germline V gene. The V and J ends lost 5 bases and 5 bases respectively, with 4 bases between them. The CDR3 runs 11 residues. The CDR3 sequence is CASSLNNEQFF. The CDR3 region has the DNA TGTGCCAGCAGTCTAAACAATGAGCAGTTCTTC.

In DNA, the CDR3 is TGTGCCAGCAGCTTAATGGGCCAGGGCACTGAAGCTTTCTTT. Translation: CASSLMGQGTEAFF. The genes are TRBV7-3 and TRBJ1-1; D is perhaps TRBD1 (5 bases). Germline-derived CDR1 and CDR2 are SGHTA and FQGTGA. Trimming shortened V by 1 base and J by 4 bases, and 10 bases separated the two germline ends. CDR3 length equals 14 residues.

The chain recombines TRBV6-5 with TRBJ2-7, with 9 positions matching TRBD1. The germline gives CDR1 MNHEY, CDR2 SVGAGI. The trim removed 6 bases at V and 1 base at J, leaving 7 bases unmatched. The CDR3 spans 15 residues. Written as DNA, the CDR3 is TGTGCCAGCAGGACCGGGACAGGGCGTTCCTACGAGCAGTACTTC. Amino acids: CASRTGTGRSYEQYF.

The rearrangement uses TRBV5-1 and TRBJ1-2, with D possibly matching TRBD1 (6 bases). Germline V gene lookup returns CDR1 SGHRS and CDR2 YFSETQ. Between the trimmed V and J ends, which lost 4 bases and 8 bases, there was a span of 15 bases. The CDR3 has 13 amino acids. CDR3 loop: CASSREGESGYTF. The CDR3 region has the DNA TGCGCCAGCAGCAGGGAGGGGGAGTCCGGCTACACCTTC.

V gene TRBV5-8 combines with J gene TRBJ1-5, with a tentative D call TRBD1 (5 bases). Trimming pared 7 bases from V and 6 bases from J, leaving 20 bases between. The CDR3 has 15 amino acids. Germline CDR1 is SGHTS and CDR2 is YDEGEE. The CDR3 loop is CASARFGARGQPQHF. CDR3 in DNA: TGTGCCAGCGCCCGATTTGGGGCGCGAGGTCAGCCCCAGCATTTT.

This sequence joins TRBV7-9 and TRBJ2-1; D not resolved. Germline V CDR1 and CDR2: SEHNR, FQNEAQ (reference sequence). The CDR3 is made up of 14 amino acids. Trimming stripped 5 bases from V and 5 bases from J, with 13 bases between. Here the CDR3 DNA reads TGTGCCAGCAGCCTAAACTCCGGTAACAATGAGCAGTTCTTC. The encoded protein is CASSLNSGNNEQFF.

The chain recombines TRBV19 with TRBJ2-1; a weak D match, TRBD2 (7 bases). The CDR3 runs 16 residues. Germline CDR1 is LNHDA and CDR2 is SQIVND (reference sequence). The V gene lost 6 bases and the J gene lost 2 bases, with 17 bases spanning the gap. This chain's CDR3 is CASSPGGRRTYNEQFF. The DNA for the CDR3 is TGTGCCAGTAGCCCGGGGGGCAGGAGGACCTACAATGAGCAGTTCTTC. Full variable domain (outside the CDR3, taken from reference TRBV19 and TRBJ2-1): DGGITQSPKYLFRKEGQNVTLSCEQNLNHDAMYWYRQDPGQGLRLIYYSQIVNDFQKGDIAEGYSVSREKKESFPLTVTSAQKNPTAFYLCASSPGGRRTYNEQFFGPGTRLTVL.

CDR3 nucleotide sequence: TGTGCCAGCTCACCACCGATGCACAGCGAGCAGTTCTTC. Residues: CASSPPMHSEQFF. The V and J genes are TRBV18 and TRBJ2-1, with no clear D. Germline V lookup: CDR1 KGHSH, CDR2 LQKENI. This CDR3 is 13 amino acids long. Trimming took off 0 bases at V and 10 bases at J, with 10 bases between the two ends.

The chain employs TRBV4-3 and TRBJ1-2; perhaps TRBD1 as D (5 bases). Germline loops: CDR1 LGHNA, CDR2 YSLEER. The CDR3 loop spans 15 amino acids. V lost 0 bases and J 8 bases, leaving 16 bases between the germline ends. CDR3 sequence reads: CASSQERRGAGGYTF. For the CDR3, the DNA is TGCGCCAGCAGCCAAGAGAGAAGGGGCGCGGGGGGCTACACCTTC.

The genes are TRBV6-5 and TRBJ1-1, with 9 bases lining up with TRBD1. V lost 6 bases to trimming and J lost 10 bases; unmatched junction nucleotides: 6. CDR1 MNHEY and CDR2 SVGAGI come from the germline V gene. CDR3 length equals 12 residues. The CDR3 DNA follows: TGTGCCAGCAGAACAGGGGGCCCCCGAGCTTTCTTT. Encoded protein: CASRTGGPRAFF.

The rearrangement links TRBV30 to TRBJ1-4; no clear D gene. CDR3 size: 13 residues. Germline CDR1 and CDR2: GTSNPN and SVGIG (reference sequence). Trimming took off 3 bases at V and 0 bases at J, with 5 bases between the two ends. The CDR3 loop is CAWSGSTNEKLFF. The CDR3, as DNA: TGTGCCTGGAGCGGGTCAACTAATGAAAAACTGTTTTTT.

This clone was counted a few times. The chain combines TRBV3-1 (or the pseudogene TRBV3-2) with TRBJ2-7, with a possible D match to TRBD1 (5 bases). The CDR3 sequence is 14 residues long. Germline assignment: CDR1 LGHDT and CDR2 YNNKEL (reference sequence). The V gene lost 3 bases and the J gene lost 3 bases, with 12 bases spanning the gap. CDR3 bases: TGTGCCAGCAGCCAGGAGACAGATTACTACGAGCAGTACTTC. Amino acids: CASSQETDYYEQYF.

This chain links TRBV30 with TRBJ1-6, with TRBD1 identical over 9 bases. The CDR3 is 13 residues long. The junction had 6 bases not matched to a gene; V was cut back by 5 bases and J by 10 bases. Germline CDR1 and CDR2: GTSNPN and SVGIG (reference sequence). CDR3 residues: CAWFTGGESPLHF. For the CDR3, the DNA is TGTGCCTGGTTTACAGGGGGCGAATCACCCCTCCACTTT.

The chain combines TRBV9 with TRBJ1-2; 7 nucleotides align to TRBD1. The CDR3 is 17 residues long. The ends lost 0 bases at V and 5 bases at J; junction bases unmatched: 13. CDR1 and CDR2 (germline): SGDLS, YYNGEE. The CDR3 region has the DNA TGTGCCAGCAGCGTAGGGCAGGGGGAGATTTACCCGTATGGCTACACCTTC. Its protein product is CASSVGQGEIYPYGYTF.

This sequence joins TRBV28 and TRBJ1-6, with D possibly being TRBD1 (5 bases). Germline CDR1 and CDR2: MDHEN and SYDVKM. The CDR3 length is 16 residues. Between the trimmed V and J ends, which lost 2 bases and 9 bases, there was a span of 17 bases. The CDR3 nucleotides are TGTGCCAGCAGTTTAGTTCGCAGGGCGGGGGGTTCACCCCTCCACTTT. Residues: CASSLVRRAGGSPLHF. The full variable domain, its missing parts supplied by reference TRBV28 and TRBJ1-6, is DVKVTQSSRYLVKRTGEKVFLECVQDMDHENMFWYRQDPGLGLRLIYFSYDVKMKEKGDIPEGYSVSREKKERFSLILESASTNQTSMYLCASSLVRRAGGSPLHFGNGTRLTVT.

The chain links TRBV7-2 to TRBJ1-4, with unresolved D. Trimming cost V 8 bases and J 2 bases, with 15 bases left between them. Germline CDR1 reads SGHTA; CDR2 reads FQGNSA. The length of the CDR3 is 15 residues. DNA of the CDR3: TGTGCCAGCGGTATACGAGGGAAGACTAATGAAAAACTGTTTTTT. This encodes CASGIRGKTNEKLFF.

The chain is built from TRBV7-8 and TRBJ1-5; D gene unclear. The CDR3 extends over 15 amino acids. The ends were cut back, 5 bases at V and 3 bases at J, with 14 bases in the middle. In germline, CDR1 is SGHVS, CDR2 FQNEAQ. CDR3 sequence: CASSQEPGDNQPQHF. The CDR3 nucleotides are TGTGCCAGCAGCCAAGAGCCAGGTGACAATCAGCCCCAGCATTTT.

The V and J genes are TRBV9 and TRBJ1-1; D call uncertain. This CDR3 spans 15 amino acids. CDR1 is SGDLS, CDR2 YYNGEE, per germline. The V and J ends lost 0 bases and 0 bases respectively, with 9 bases between them. CDR3 DNA: TGTGCCAGCAGCGTAGGGGAGGGAATGAACACTGAAGCTTTCTTT. Its translation is CASSVGEGMNTEAFF.

The chain couples TRBV9 to TRBJ2-7; D call uncertain. Germline V gene lookup returns CDR1 SGDLS and CDR2 YYNGEE. With 0 bases removed from V and 5 bases from J, the gap between germline ends came to 9 bases. The CDR3 loop spans 13 amino acids. CDR3 coding DNA: TGTGCCAGCAGCGTAGGGCAGGCCGACGAGCAGTACTTC. Encoded protein: CASSVGQADEQYF.

V usage is TRBV5-1 and J usage is TRBJ2-2; D unresolved. The CDR3 is made up of 13 amino acids. The germline gives CDR1 SGHRS, CDR2 YFSETQ. The V and J ends lost 4 bases and 2 bases respectively, with 6 bases between them. CDR3 sequence reads: CASSPVNTGELFF. CDR3 nucleotides: TGCGCCAGCAGCCCCGTCAACACCGGGGAGCTGTTTTTT.

The genes are TRBV11-3 and TRBJ2-3; TRBD2 matches at 13 bases. V was clipped by 5 bases and J by 5 bases; unmatched bases: 4. The germline CDR1 and CDR2 sequences are SGHNT and YENEEA. The CDR3 totals 15 residues. The CDR3 sequence is CASSPGLAGKDTQYF. CDR3 in DNA: TGTGCCAGCAGCCCGGGACTAGCGGGGAAAGATACGCAGTATTTT.

The chain uses TRBV2 and TRBJ2-1; 7 bases line up with TRBD1. Trimming cost V 4 bases and J 3 bases; bases outside gene matches: 3. Germline CDR1 and CDR2: SNHLY and FYNNEI. The CDR3 has 14 residues. The chain's CDR3 is CASSGGDSYNEQFF. CDR3 in DNA: TGTGCCAGCAGTGGTGGGGACAGCTACAATGAGCAGTTCTTC.

V usage is TRBV27 and J usage is TRBJ2-5; possibly TRBD2 for D (5 bases). CDR3 length equals 13 residues. The germline CDR1 and CDR2 sequences are MNHEY and SMNVEV (reference sequence). Trimming shortened V by 6 bases and J by 7 bases, and 15 bases separated the two germline ends. Here the CDR3 reads CASRYSAAATQYF. For the CDR3, the DNA is TGTGCCAGCAGATACAGCGCAGCGGCGACCCAGTACTTC.

The V gene is TRBV5-5, the J gene TRBJ2-5, with a weak D call TRBD1 (5 bases). Per the germline V gene, CDR1 is SGHKS and CDR2 is YYEKEE (reference sequence). Trimming stripped 3 bases from V and 1 base from J, with 10 bases between. This CDR3 comprises 14 residues. As DNA, the CDR3 is TGTGCCAGCAGCTCCAGGGCCTTCCAAGAGACCCAGTACTTC. It codes for CASSSRAFQETQYF.

The gene calls are TRBV4-1 and TRBJ2-1; D may be TRBD1 (5 bases). Germline lookup yields CDR1 MGHRA and CDR2 YSYEKL. The CDR3 extends over 16 amino acids. The V and J ends lost 0 bases and 7 bases respectively, with 16 bases between them. The CDR3 reads CASSQDKTTAPNEQFF. The CDR3 bases are TGCGCCAGCAGCCAAGATAAAACGACAGCTCCGAATGAGCAGTTCTTC.

This chain connects TRBV6-1 to TRBJ1-3; no definite D call. The ends were cut back, 1 base at V and 11 bases at J, with 9 bases in the middle. Germline lookup yields CDR1 MNHNS and CDR2 SASEGT. The CDR3 has 12 amino acids. CDR3 sequence reads: CASSEERVAIYF. CDR3 DNA sequence: TGTGCCAGCAGTGAAGAGAGGGTGGCCATATATTTT.

The chain recombines TRBV7-9 with TRBJ1-1; weak D call: TRBD1 (5 bases). The CDR3 totals 13 residues. V was cut by 3 bases and J by 1 base, with 6 bases left in between. In germline, CDR1 is SEHNR, CDR2 FQNEAQ (reference sequence). This chain's CDR3 is CASSFQGNTEAFF. The CDR3, as DNA: TGTGCCAGCAGCTTCCAGGGGAACACTGAAGCTTTCTTT.

This chain links TRBV11-3 with TRBJ2-1; TRBD2 agrees at 8 bases. CDR1 is SGHNT, CDR2 YENEEA, per germline. The CDR3 is 13 residues long. The CDR3 loop reads CPLRCGGYNEQFF. The CDR3 nucleotides are TGTCCATTACGGTGCGGGGGGTACAATGAGCAGTTCTTC.

In DNA form, the CDR3 reads TGTGCCAGCAGCTATAGCGGGGGGTCCTACAATGAGCAGTTCTTC. It specifies CASSYSGGSYNEQFF. The rearrangement joins TRBV11-2 to TRBJ2-1; 10 bases map to TRBD2. The CDR3 sequence is 15 residues long. The ends lost 4 bases at V and 1 base at J; junction bases unmatched: 1. Germline loops: CDR1 SGHAT, CDR2 FQNNGV.